These 9 T cell receptor beta chains were sequenced from one sample in a study of cytomegalovirus exposure and HLA in healthy donors. Researchers ran the PCR with 60 Vbeta and 13 Jbeta primers. Some clones are missing from TCRdb's copy, which holds only in-frame ones; the method was immunoSEQ multiplex PCR. The sample lists about 160,000 clones, about 80% occurring once. Sequenced input: PBMCs. The receptor source for this set is a young man in good health and CMV-seropositive.

In its sample, this clone was seen once. V gene TRBV4-1 combines with J gene TRBJ1-1; no definite D call. This CDR3 contains 15 residues. The ends were cut back, 2 bases at V and 4 bases at J, with 14 bases in the middle. From germline, CDR1 is MGHRA and CDR2 YSYEKL. The CDR3 DNA is TGCGCCAGCAGCCAACGACTATCCGGCGGCACTGAAGCTTTCTTT. The encoded protein is CASSQRLSGGTEAFF.

V and J are TRBV5-4 and TRBJ2-3, with 7 bases aligning to TRBD1. Germline V gene lookup returns CDR1 SGHNT and CDR2 YYREEE (reference sequence). The CDR3 contains 16 residues. V lost 3 bases and J lost 5; bases outside the gene matches: 12. The CDR3 sequence: CASSSRTGVKIDTQYF. CDR3 nucleotides: TGTGCCAGCAGCTCGCGTACAGGGGTTAAGATAGATACGCAGTATTTT.

There are a few counts of this clone. The V gene is TRBV15, the J gene TRBJ2-1, with TRBD1 as a possible D gene (5 bases). The CDR3 is 16 amino acids. Germline V CDR1 and CDR2: LNHNV, YYDKDF (reference sequence). The ends were cut back, 0 bases at V and 4 bases at J, with 13 bases in the middle. CDR3 coding DNA: TGTGCCACCAGCAGAGATCTGGTGGGGCCGTACAATGAGCAGTTCTTC. Translating it yields CATSRDLVGPYNEQFF.

This chain connects TRBV10-3 to TRBJ1-5; possibly TRBD1 for D (6 bases). The V and J ends lost 7 bases and 6 bases respectively, with 13 bases between them. The V gene's germline CDR1 is ENHRY and CDR2 SYGVKD. The CDR3 loop spans 13 amino acids. CDR3 coding DNA: TGTGCCATCAAGGGGGAGGGGTTTCAGCCCCAGCATTTT. Protein sequence: CAIKGEGFQPQHF.

The genes are TRBV7-2 and TRBJ2-4, with 11 bases identical to TRBD2. The CDR3 sequence is 16 residues long. Germline V gives CDR1 SGHTA, CDR2 FQGNSA. V trimming: 5 bases; J trimming: 7 bases; junction bases outside the gene matches: 10. The CDR3 spells CASSPLAGGVRNIQYF. CDR3 nucleotide sequence: TGTGCCAGCAGCCCCTTAGCGGGGGGGGTAAGGAACATTCAGTACTTC.

Comment on this clone: The junction shows a germline mismatch at one end, possibly a read error. The chain's CDR3 is CATSRDRLTDTQYF. CDR3 bases: TGCGCCACCAGCCGGGACAGGTTAACAGATACGCAGTATTTT. The V call is TRBV4-3, the J call TRBJ2-3, with 8 bases aligning to TRBD1. CDR3 length: 14 amino acids. Germline CDR1 is LGHNA and CDR2 is YSLEER.

The CDR3 DNA reads TGTGCCAGCAGTTCCCACGGGACAGGTGGGAGATGGCTGTTTTTT. Translating it yields CASSSHGTGGRWLFF. V and J are TRBV27 and TRBJ1-4; 8 bases are a match to TRBD1. Germline trimming cut 4 bases from V and 14 bases from J; bases unmatched to any gene: 15. Germline loops: CDR1 MNHEY, CDR2 SMNVEV (reference sequence). This CDR3 spans 15 amino acids.

The rearrangement uses TRBV7-2 and TRBJ1-2, with D uncertain. Germline assignment: CDR1 SGHTA and CDR2 FQGNSA. Trimming pared 1 base from V and 0 bases from J, leaving 9 bases between. The CDR3 extends over 15 amino acids. CDR3: CASSLVGGTNYGYTF. CDR3 nucleotide sequence: TGTGCCAGCAGCTTAGTAGGCGGGACTAACTATGGCTACACCTTC.

The chain combines TRBV19 with TRBJ2-5, with a tentative D call TRBD1 (6 bases). Germline CDR1 LNHDA, CDR2 SQIVND (reference sequence). Deletions cut 0 bases from V and 5 bases from J, with 13 bases between. The CDR3 has 15 residues. This CDR3 is CASSIEQGLRETQYF. The CDR3 DNA reads TGTGCCAGTAGTATAGAGCAGGGGTTGAGGGAGACCCAGTACTTC.